The T cell receptor beta chain under discussion was sequenced for a study of cytomegalovirus exposure and HLA in healthy donors. Regarding the study as a whole: The majority of CMV-associated TCR beta chains were reported as apparently HLA-restricted in a later analysis. CMV serostatus was the only recorded immune exposure for donors.

Among the donors, all were healthy bone marrow donors. This clone was seen only a few times. Its specificity is not known. PCR amplification relied on 60 Vbeta primers (plus 13 Jbeta primers). Sequenced by immunoSEQ multiplex PCR; TCRdb stores in-frame clones only, minus some. The sample lists 150,000 to 200,000 clones, 75% to 80% occurring once. J gave up 5 bases and V 5 bases, and 5 bases lay outside the gene matches. CDR1 is MNHEY, CDR2 SVGAGI, per germline. The CDR3 is made up of 13 amino acids. The V and J genes are TRBV6-5 and TRBJ2-7; 8 bases are shared with TRBD1. Input material: PBMCs. The sequence was collected from a man aged 40-50 years in good health and CMV-seropositive. CDR3 sequence: CASSGRTGHEQYF. The CDR3 DNA reads as TGTGCCAGCAGTGGGCGGACAGGGCACGAGCAGTACTTC.